These T cell receptor beta chains were read from a single sample in a study of cytomegalovirus exposure and HLA in healthy donors. Libraries were prepared by immunoSEQ multiplex PCR; TCRdb keeps only in-frame clonotypes and omits some of them. The table lists around 200,000 clones, 70% to 85% of them singletons. Source material: PBMCs. The receptors derive from a woman between 35 and 50 years old in good health and CMV-seronegative. Both conserved end residues are part of each CDR3. A D gene is named only where the DNA matches it firmly. Size values are once, few and many counts, or a class for expanded clones, and some rows have none.

TRBJ1-1,TRBV5-8,TRBD1,.,TGTGCCAGCAGCCCCCGGACAGGGGGCATCGTGAACACTGAAGCTTTCTTT,CASSPRTGGIVNTEAFF
TRBJ1-2,TRBV11-3,TRBD1,.,TGTGCCAGCAGCGAGGACAGGACTTATGGCTACACCTTC,CASSEDRTYGYTF
TRBJ2-2,TRBV5-6,.,.,TGTGCCAGCAGCTTGCGGGGGAACACCGGGGAGCTGTTTTTT,CASSLRGNTGELFF
TRBJ2-5,TRBV6-5,.,.,TGTGCCAGCACTCAGGGCGGTTGGGAGACCCAGTACTTC,CASTQGGWETQYF
TRBJ2-3,TRBV7-9,TRBD2,.,TGTGCCAGCAGCCGAGGTAGCGGGGGCCTAGCCCCGTACACAGATACGCAGTATTTT,CASSRGSGGLAPYTDTQYF
TRBJ2-7,TRBV7-2,.,.,TGTGCCAGCAGCCCCAATCCCTACGAGCAGTACTTC,CASSPNPYEQYF
TRBJ1-2,TRBV28,.,.,TGTGCCAGCTCCGGGGGGCGGAACTATGGCTACACCTTC,CASSGGRNYGYTF
TRBJ2-1,TRBV30,.,.,TGTGCCTGGAGTCCTGGTCAGGCAGGAACCAATGAGCAGTTCTTC,CAWSPGQAGTNEQFF
TRBJ2-1,TRBV30,.,.,TGTGCTCGCCAGCGCGGGGGCCCACGGGATGAGCAGTTCTTC,CARQRGGPRDEQFF
TRBJ1-2,TRBV7-2,.,.,TGTGCCAGCAGCTATCAAACAGGAATCGATGGCTACACCTTC,CASSYQTGIDGYTF
TRBJ1-1,TRBV7-9,.,.,TGTGCCAGCAGCTTAGCGCGGACACTTTTGAACACTGAAGCTTTCTTT,CASSLARTLLNTEAFF
TRBJ1-2,TRBV2,.,.,TGTGCCAGCATTAACCCCCGTGGAGAGTCCTATGGCTACACCTTC,CASINPRGESYGYTF
TRBJ1-4,TRBV6-5,TRBD1,.,TGTGCCAGCAGCCGACGACAGGGTAATGAAAAACTGTTTTTT,CASSRRQGNEKLFF
TRBJ1-5,TRBV18,TRBD1,once,TGTGCCAGCTCACAGGACAGGGTTAATCAGCCCCAGCATTTT,CASSQDRVNQPQHF
TRBJ2-2,TRBV30,.,.,TGTGCCTGGAGTGTCGACACCACCACCGGGGAGCTGTTTTTT,CAWSVDTTTGELFF
TRBJ1-6,TRBV7-2,.,.,TGTGCCAGCAGCTTATGGGAGGATTCACCCCTCCACTTT,CASSLWEDSPLHF
TRBJ1-6,TRBV6-5,TRBD1,few,TGTGCCAGCGGTCGACAGGGGGATTCACCCCTCCACTTT,CASGRQGDSPLHF
TRBJ2-7,TRBV25-1,.,few,TGTGCCAGCAGAGGAGTCTACGAGCAGTACTTC,CASRGVYEQYF
TRBJ1-1,TRBV7-6,.,.,TGTGCCAGCAGCTTTCCCCCGCGTAACACTGAAGCTTTCTTT,CASSFPPRNTEAFF
TRBJ2-1,TRBV7-9,.,.,TGTGCCAGCAGCTTAGCGGGCCAACCGATCTACAATGAGCAGTTCTTC,CASSLAGQPIYNEQFF
TRBJ1-2,TRBV9,.,once,TGTGCCAGCAGCACACAGGGAAACTATGGCTACACCTTC,CASSTQGNYGYTF
TRBJ1-1,TRBV30,.,.,TGTGCCTGGGAAGGACAGCCCTACACTGAAGCTTTCTTT,CAWEGQPYTEAFF
TRBJ1-2,TRBV6-5,TRBD1,.,TGTGCCAGCAGTTACGTCTCAGGGGGTGCGCGTGGCTACACCTTC,CASSYVSGGARGYTF
TRBJ2-1,TRBV7-8,TRBD2,.,TGTGCCAGCAGCTTCCTTAGGACTAGCGGGGGGGCCAGTGATGAGCAGTTCTTC,CASSFLRTSGGASDEQFF
TRBJ2-3,TRBV15,TRBD2,.,TGTGCCACCAGCAGAGGGACTAGCGGAGGCCCAGATACGCAGTATTTT,CATSRGTSGGPDTQYF
TRBJ2-5,TRBV9,.,.,TGTGCCAGCAGCGCCACCCGGGGGTCAGAGACCCAGTACTTC,CASSATRGSETQYF
TRBJ2-3,TRBV5-1,TRBD1,.,TGCGCCAGCAGCTCACAGGGGGCTGTCGATACGCAGTATTTT,CASSSQGAVDTQYF
TRBJ2-3,TRBV13,.,.,TGTGCCAGCAGCTTTGGACTTAATACGCAGTATTTT,CASSFGLNTQYF
TRBJ2-5,TRBV19,TRBD2,.,TGTGCCAGTATGGGACTAGCGGGGGAAGAGACCCAGTACTTC,CASMGLAGEETQYF
TRBJ1-1,TRBV5-4,.,.,TGTGCCAGCAGCCCAAAGGCAGGGTCGACTGAAGCTTTCTTT,CASSPKAGSTEAFF
TRBJ1-2,TRBV18,.,.,TGTGCCAGCTCACCTCGCCGGCCAGGGGAGACTAACTATGGCTACACCTTC,CASSPRRPGETNYGYTF
TRBJ1-2,TRBV7-2,.,.,TGTGCCAGCAGCTTAGGGTCGGCCAGGGCGCGCAACGAAGGCTACACCTTC,CASSLGSARARNEGYTF
TRBJ1-5,TRBV12-5,.,few,TGTGCTAGTGGTCGCGACGGGGTCAATCAGCCCCAGCATTTT,CASGRDGVNQPQHF
TRBJ2-4,TRBV2,TRBD1,.,TGTGCCAGCAGTACGGACAGGAAAAACATTCAGTACTTC,CASSTDRKNIQYF
TRBJ1-5,TRBV7-2,.,.,TGTGCCGCTGCAGCGGGCCTCAATCAGCCCCAGCATTTT,CAAAAGLNQPQHF
TRBJ2-5,TRBV28,TRBD1,.,TGTGCCAGCAGTGCTTACAGGGGCCAAGAGACCCAGTACTTC,CASSAYRGQETQYF